Sequencing of this T cell receptor (beta chain) was carried out in a study of blood T cell repertoires in COVID-19. Study summary: The United States, Italy and Spain provided the acute and convalescent COVID-19 samples. Nucleic acid was either cDNA or gDNA, and it came from T cells, B-cell-depleted T cells, or PBMCs.

This CDR3 is built from 13 residues. Looked up from germline, CDR1 is GTSNPN and CDR2 is SVGIG (reference sequence). V gave up 2 bases and J gave up 1 base, with 7 bases separating them. Study processing details: Amplification of reference gene primers provided the estimated nucleated cell counts. TCRdb's copy holds only in-frame clones and misses some; the assay was immunoSEQ multiplex PCR. V and J calls and clone size are those listed in that table; D and trimming were worked out from the DNA. The sample shows roughly 170,000 clones, more than 75% of them seen only once. This receptor was taken from a man aged 35-49 years with active or convalescent COVID-19. The sequenced sample was peripheral blood. The chain joins TRBV30 to TRBJ2-3; D is perhaps TRBD1 (5 bases). The CDR3 coding sequence is TGTGCCTGGAGTCCGACAGGCACAGATACGCAGTATTTT. It translates to CAWSPTGTDTQYF. Full variable domain (missing parts from reference TRBV30 and TRBJ2-3): SQTIHQWPATLVQPVGSPLSLECTVEGTSNPNLYWYRQAAGRGLQLLFYSVGIGQISSEVPQNLSASRPQDRQFILSSKKLLLSDSGFYLCAWSPTGTDTQYFGPGTRLTVL.